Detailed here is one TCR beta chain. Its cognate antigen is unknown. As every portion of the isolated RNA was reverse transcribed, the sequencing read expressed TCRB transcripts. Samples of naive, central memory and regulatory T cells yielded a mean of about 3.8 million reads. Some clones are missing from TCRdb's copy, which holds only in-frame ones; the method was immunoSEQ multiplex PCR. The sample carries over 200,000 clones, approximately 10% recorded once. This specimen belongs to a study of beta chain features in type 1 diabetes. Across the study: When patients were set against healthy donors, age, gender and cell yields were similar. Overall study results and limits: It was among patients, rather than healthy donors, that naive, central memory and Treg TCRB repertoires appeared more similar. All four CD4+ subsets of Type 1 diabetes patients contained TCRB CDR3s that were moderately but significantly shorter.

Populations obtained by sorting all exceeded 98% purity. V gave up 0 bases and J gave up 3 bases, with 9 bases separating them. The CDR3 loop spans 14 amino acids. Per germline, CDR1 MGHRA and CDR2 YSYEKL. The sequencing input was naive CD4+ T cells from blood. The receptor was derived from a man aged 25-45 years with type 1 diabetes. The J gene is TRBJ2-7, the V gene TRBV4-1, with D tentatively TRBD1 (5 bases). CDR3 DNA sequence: TGCGCCAGCAGCCAAGATGATAGGGGCTACGAGCAGTACTTC. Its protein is CASSQDDRGYEQYF.